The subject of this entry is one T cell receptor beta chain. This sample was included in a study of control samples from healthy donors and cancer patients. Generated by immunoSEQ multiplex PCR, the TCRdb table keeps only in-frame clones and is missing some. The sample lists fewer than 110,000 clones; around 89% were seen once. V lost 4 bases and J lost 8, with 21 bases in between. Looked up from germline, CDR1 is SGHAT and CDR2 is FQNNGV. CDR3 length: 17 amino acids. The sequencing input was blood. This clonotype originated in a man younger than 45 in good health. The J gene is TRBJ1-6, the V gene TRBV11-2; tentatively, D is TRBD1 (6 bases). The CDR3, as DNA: TGTGCCAGCAGCTCGCTCTTGGCAGGGGTGAGACATTCACCCCTCCACTTT. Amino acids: CASSSLLAGVRHSPLHF.